These T cell receptor beta chains were read from a single sample in a study of human T cells and chemical hapten exposure. TCRdb passed the RACE reads through MiXCR, listing each CDR3 protein once. This table holds around 69,000 distinct CDR3 sequences, around 8.8% found once. Sample: whole blood, taken in connection with sensitization to the hapten diphenylcyclopropenone (DPC). The receptors derive from a woman aged 50 to 60 with alopecia areata. Some clones in this sample may be carry-over from other donors' samples. Each CDR3 is given with its conserved first and last residue. D genes are given only for firm matches. The size field is filled for only some rows; it gives once, few, many or a size class.

D	V	size	J	CDR3	DNA
TRBD2	TRBV5-6	many	TRBJ2-1	CASSSGLADYNEQFF	TGTGCCAGCAGCTCCGGACTAGCGGATTACAATGAGCAGTTCTTC
TRBD1	TRBV5-4	few	TRBJ1-1	CASRGQGTEAFF	TGTGCCAGCAGAGGACAGGGAACTGAAGCTTTCTTT
.	TRBV9	many	TRBJ2-2	CASSFNTGELFF	TGTGCCAGCAGCTTCAACACCGGGGAGCTGTTTTTT
.	TRBV3-1	.	TRBJ2-3	CASRPRLDADTQYF	TGTGCCAGCAGGCCCCGTTTGGACGCGGATACGCAGTATTTT
TRBD1	TRBV20-1	.	TRBJ1-5	CSARAGGTNQPQHF	TGCAGTGCTAGAGCAGGGGGGACTAATCAGCCCCAGCATTTT
.	TRBV12-3/TRBV12-4	.	TRBJ1-1	CASSLRGYTEAFF	TGTGCCAGCAGCCTAAGGGGGTACACTGAAGCTTTCTTT
.	TRBV7-6	.	TRBJ1-1	CASSLELDTEAFF	TGTGCCAGCAGCTTAGAGCTGGACACTGAAGCTTTCTTT
.	TRBV7-9	few	TRBJ1-4	CASSLGAGAEEKLFF	TGTGCCAGCAGCTTGGGCGCAGGGGCGGAGGAAAAACTGTTTTTT
TRBD1	TRBV2	.	TRBJ1-5	CASSVGQGNQPQHF	TGTGCCAGCAGTGTAGGACAGGGCAATCAGCCCCAGCATTTT
.	TRBV25-1	many	TRBJ2-7	CASSEYGTSEQYF	TGTGCCAGCAGTGAATACGGGACATCCGAGCAGTACTTC
TRBD2	TRBV4-3	few	TRBJ2-3	CASSQERASGSRADTQYF	TGCGCCAGCAGCCAAGAGAGGGCTAGCGGGAGCAGAGCAGATACGCAGTATTTT
.	TRBV18	many	TRBJ2-6	CASSPPMSRTVPSGANVLTF	TGTGCCAGCTCACCACCTATGTCCCGAACAGTTCCCTCTGGGGCCAACGTCCTGACTTTC
.	TRBV7-2	many	TRBJ2-3	CASSLARGTDTQYF	TGTGCCAGCAGCTTAGCTCGGGGCACAGATACGCAGTATTTT
.	TRBV6-2/TRBV6-3	few	TRBJ2-7	CASSPGGLSYEQYF	TGTGCCAGCAGCCCCGGGGGACTCTCCTACGAGCAGTACTTC
.	TRBV2	.	TRBJ1-1	CASSEGMNTEAFF	TGTGCCAGCAGTGAAGGGATGAACACTGAAGCTTTCTTT
TRBD2	TRBV5-1	.	TRBJ2-7	CASSEASGGSYEQYF	TGCGCCAGCAGCGAAGCTAGCGGGGGATCCTACGAGCAGTACTTC
.	TRBV11-2	many	TRBJ1-1	CASTLTGGTEAFF	TGTGCCAGTACACTAACCGGAGGCACTGAAGCTTTCTTT
.	TRBV5-1	.	TRBJ2-1	CASSLDSSYNEQFF	TGCGCCAGCAGCTTGGACAGCTCCTACAATGAGCAGTTCTTC
.	TRBV6-2/TRBV6-3	.	TRBJ2-5	CASSYSMGYGETQYF	TGTGCCAGCAGTTACTCAATGGGGTATGGCGAGACCCAGTACTTC
.	TRBV6-2/TRBV6-3	.	TRBJ1-2	CASSFPGEEVYGYTF	TGTGCCAGCAGTTTTCCAGGGGAGGAGGTCTATGGCTACACCTTC
.	TRBV29-1	.	TRBJ2-3	CSVDRNTQYF	TGCAGCGTTGATAGAAATACGCAGTATTTT
TRBD1	TRBV7-9	few	TRBJ1-2	CASSSSPGQGHYGYTF	TGTGCCAGCAGCTCGAGTCCGGGACAGGGGCATTATGGCTACACCTTC
.	TRBV5-1	many	TRBJ1-5	CASSPDSLSNQPQHF	TGCGCCAGCAGCCCTGACAGTCTTAGCAATCAGCCCCAGCATTTT
.	TRBV27	many	TRBJ2-1	CASGQQRGQFF	TGTGCCAGCGGACAGCAACGGGGGCAGTTCTTC
TRBD1	TRBV4-2	few	TRBJ1-1	CASSPGIRGSTEAFF	TGTGCCAGCAGCCCGGGGATCAGGGGGAGCACTGAAGCTTTCTTT